This entry is about one T cell receptor beta chain. Original data processing: Amplification from reference gene primers served as the basis for estimated nucleated cell counts. The method was immunoSEQ multiplex PCR; TCRdb's version includes in-frame clones alone and lacks a portion of them. V and J calls and clone size are as listed in that table; D and trimming were resolved from the DNA. The table has a few hundred thousand clones, 70% to 90% seen once; the top ten hold around 3%. This sample was taken from a study of blood T cell repertoires in COVID-19. About the study: PBMCs, B-cell-depleted T cells, or T cells were the source of the cDNA or gDNA that made up the material.

CDR3 length equals 13 residues. V shed 4 bases and J 7 bases; nucleotides not matched to a gene: 3. Germline CDR1 is SGHRS and CDR2 is YFSETQ. This chain links TRBV5-1 with TRBJ2-5; TRBD1 matches 11 bases. Input material: peripheral blood. The source of this sequence is a woman in her thirties with COVID-19, enrolled during active disease. CDR3 sequence reads: CASSQGTGGTQYF. The CDR3 DNA reads as TGCGCCAGCAGCCAAGGGACAGGGGGGACCCAGTACTTC.